This TCR beta chain comes out of a study of blood T cell repertoires in COVID-19. The CDR3 runs 16 residues. Germline V gives CDR1 KGHSH, CDR2 LQKENI. V was pared by 1 base and J by 4 bases, with 16 bases between. TCRdb keeps only in-frame clones here, not all; method: immunoSEQ multiplex PCR. The sample consists of 270,000 or so clones, about nine tenths of them appearing once. Sequenced: peripheral blood. This TCR derives from a woman aged 25 to 39 with active or convalescent COVID-19. J is TRBJ1-1 and V is TRBV18, with D unclear. CDR3 residues: CASSPLSEGLGTEAFF. DNA for the CDR3: TGTGCCAGCTCACCACTGAGCGAGGGCCTGGGCACTGAAGCTTTCTTT. The variable domain in full, with the rest retrieved from reference TRBV18 and TRBJ1-1, is NAGVMQNPRHLVRRRGQEARLRCSPMKGHSHVYWYRQLPEEGLKFMVYLQKENIIDESGMPKERFSAEFPKEGPSILRIQQVVRGDSAAYFCASSPLSEGLGTEAFFGQGTRLTVV.